This TCR beta chain was observed in a study of T cells after posttransplantation cyclophosphamide. Assay used: immunoSEQ multiplex PCR; TCRdb lists only in-frame clones, some missing. The repertoire holds under 75,000 clones, with just under 95% as singletons. V gave up 1 base and J gave up 1 base, with 7 bases separating them. CDR3 length equals 14 residues. Germline values: CDR1 KGHSH, CDR2 LQKENI. Details on this clone: The antigen is not known.

Points from the study as a whole: TRB overlap between skin or GI tissue T cells and blood was limited.

This TCR derives from a woman aged 25 to 45 in good health and a related stem cell transplant donor. The V call is TRBV18, the J call TRBJ2-5, with D unresolved. Sequencing was carried out using PBMCs. For the CDR3, the DNA is TGTGCCAGCTCACCACTTGCGGCCCAAGAGACCCAGTACTTC. Its protein product is CASSPLAAQETQYF. The entire variable domain, with the rest obtained from reference TRBV18 and TRBJ2-5, is as follows: NAGVMQNPRHLVRRRGQEARLRCSPMKGHSHVYWYRQLPEEGLKFMVYLQKENIIDESGMPKERFSAEFPKEGPSILRIQQVVRGDSAAYFCASSPLAAQETQYFGPGTRLLVL.